This is a list of T cell receptor beta chains from one sample in a study of beta chain features in type 1 diabetes. Generated by immunoSEQ multiplex PCR, the TCRdb table keeps only in-frame clones and is missing some. The repertoire holds fewer than 450,000 clones, with roughly 13% as singletons. Specimen: naive CD4+ T cells from blood. The receptors come from a woman under 30 with type 1 diabetes. Both conserved end residues are part of each CDR3. A D gene is named only where the DNA matches it firmly. Only some rows state a clone size, as once, few, many or a class for expanded clones.

>NA|NA|TRBV6-5|TRBJ2-1
CASSYSPWEIYNEQFF
TGTGCCAGCAGTTACTCCCCGTGGGAGATCTACAATGAGCAGTTCTTC
>few|NA|TRBV5-1|TRBJ1-1
CASSLMTSNTEAFF
TGCGCCAGCAGCTTAATGACATCGAACACTGAAGCTTTCTTT
>NA|NA|TRBV2|TRBJ1-2
CASSRDTVRGYTF
TGTGCCAGCAGTCGGGACACGGTTAGGGGCTACACCTTC
>few|TRBD2|TRBV5-1|TRBJ2-1
CASSSFGTSGRASYNEQFF
TGCGCCAGCAGCTCTTTCGGGACTAGCGGGAGGGCCTCCTACAATGAGCAGTTCTTC
>NA|NA|TRBV5-6|TRBJ2-1
CASSRGGYEQFF
TGTGCCAGCAGCAGGGGGGGCTATGAGCAGTTCTTC
>few|TRBD2|TRBV5-1|TRBJ2-1
CASSLLAAYNEQFF
TGCGCCAGCAGCTTACTAGCGGCCTACAATGAGCAGTTCTTC
>NA|TRBD2|TRBV29-1|TRBJ2-3
CSASGRALDTQYF
TGCAGCGCTAGCGGGAGGGCCCTAGATACGCAGTATTTT
>NA|TRBD2|TRBV7-2|TRBJ2-1
CASSTASGGYNEQFF
TGTGCCAGCAGCACCGCTAGCGGGGGATACAATGAGCAGTTCTTC
>NA|NA|TRBV5-6|TRBJ1-5
CASSLAVLGKIPENQPQHF
TGTGCCAGCAGCTTGGCCGTCCTGGGCAAGATCCCTGAGAATCAGCCCCAGCATTTT
>few|TRBD2|TRBV7-2|TRBJ2-1
CASRRTSGTNEQFF
TGTGCCAGCAGACGGACTAGCGGGACTAATGAGCAGTTCTTC
>few|NA|TRBV6-5|TRBJ2-3
CASRTRGSADTQYF
TGTGCCAGCAGAACCCGGGGGAGCGCAGATACGCAGTATTTT
>NA|TRBD1|TRBV5-1|TRBJ2-7
CASSPSTGAEYEQYF
TGCGCCAGCAGCCCTTCTACAGGGGCGGAGTACGAGCAGTACTTC
>few|TRBD1|TRBV27|TRBJ2-5
CASSPGGWQETQYF
TGTGCCAGCAGCCCAGGGGGTTGGCAAGAGACCCAGTACTTC
>NA|NA|TRBV6-6|TRBJ1-5
CASSSNGPYSNQPQHF
TGTGCCAGCAGTTCCAATGGTCCCTATAGCAATCAGCCCCAGCATTTT